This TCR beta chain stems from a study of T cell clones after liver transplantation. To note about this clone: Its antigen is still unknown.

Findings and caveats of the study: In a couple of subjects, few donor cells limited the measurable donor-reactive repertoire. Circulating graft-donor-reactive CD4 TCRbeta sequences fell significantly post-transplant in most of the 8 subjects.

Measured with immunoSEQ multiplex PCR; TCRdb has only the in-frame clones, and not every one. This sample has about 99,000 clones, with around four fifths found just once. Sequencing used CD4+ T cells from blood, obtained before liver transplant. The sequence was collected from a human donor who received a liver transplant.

The CDR3 region is CASSSGLAGGQQTQYF. CDR3 coding DNA: TGTGCCAGCAGCTCTGGACTAGCGGGGGGGCAGCAGACCCAGTACTTC. The chain uses TRBV7-2 and TRBJ2-5, with 15 bases that match TRBD2. The V gene end was trimmed by 4 bases and the J gene end by 6 bases; junction bases not matched to a gene: 6. The CDR3 loop spans 16 amino acids. Germline CDR1 is SGHTA and CDR2 is FQGNSA.